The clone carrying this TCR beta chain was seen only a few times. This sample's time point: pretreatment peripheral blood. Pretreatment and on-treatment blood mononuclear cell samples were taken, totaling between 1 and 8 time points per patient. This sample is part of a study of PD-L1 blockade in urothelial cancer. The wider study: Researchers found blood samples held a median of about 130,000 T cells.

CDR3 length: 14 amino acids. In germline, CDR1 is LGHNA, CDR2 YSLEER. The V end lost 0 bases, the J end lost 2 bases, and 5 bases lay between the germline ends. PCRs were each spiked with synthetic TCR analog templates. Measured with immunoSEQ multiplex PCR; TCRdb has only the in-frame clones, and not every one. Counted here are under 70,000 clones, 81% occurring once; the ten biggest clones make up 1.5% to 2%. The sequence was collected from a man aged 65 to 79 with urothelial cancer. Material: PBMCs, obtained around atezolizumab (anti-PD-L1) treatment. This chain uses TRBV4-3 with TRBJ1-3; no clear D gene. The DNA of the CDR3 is TGCGCCAGCAGCCAAGAGTATCCTGGAAACACCATATATTTT. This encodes CASSQEYPGNTIYF.